This T cell receptor (beta chain) comes out of a study of CD8+ T cells in alopecia areata. Treatment specified: oral pan-JAK inhibitor, 5-10 mg twice daily. Following extraction, RNA underwent reverse transcription to cDNA, which served as the sequencing template. The repertoire was sequenced with immunoSEQ multiplex PCR; TCRdb's copy has only in-frame clones and lacks some. The sample has under 350,000 clones, more than 45% seen once. Study outcomes and limitations: In scalp, tofacitinib significantly decreased clonality and expanded CD8+ clones among the top 100. With just one nonresponder, it is still uncertain whether baseline CD8+ expansion relates to response. Lesional scalp exceeded normal scalp in clonality, especially in alopecia totalis/universalis.

As for this clone: Its antigen is still unknown.

This TCR was sampled from a human donor with alopecia areata. Sample: CD4+ T cells sorted from blood, taken at week 24, from a patient treated with tofacitinib.

This CDR3 reads CASSPRGGNQPQHF. CDR3 in DNA: TGTGCCAGCAGCCCAAGGGGTGGCAATCAGCCCCAGCATTTT. The V gene is TRBV5-6, the J gene TRBJ1-5, with D perhaps TRBD1 (5 bases). This CDR3 comprises 14 residues. Germline V gene data show CDR1 as SGHDT and CDR2 as YYEEEE. The V and J ends lost 4 bases and 2 bases respectively, with 10 bases between them.